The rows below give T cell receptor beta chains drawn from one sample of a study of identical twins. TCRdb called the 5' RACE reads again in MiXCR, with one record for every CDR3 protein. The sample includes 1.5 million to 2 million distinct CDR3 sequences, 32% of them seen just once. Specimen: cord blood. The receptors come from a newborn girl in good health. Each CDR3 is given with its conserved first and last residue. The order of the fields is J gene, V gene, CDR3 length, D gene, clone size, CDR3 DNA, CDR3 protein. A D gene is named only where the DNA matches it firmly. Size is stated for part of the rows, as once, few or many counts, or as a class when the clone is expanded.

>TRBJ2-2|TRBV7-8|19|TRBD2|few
TGTGCCAGCAGCCGACCTACTAGCGGGAGGGCCATTGACGCCGGGGAGCTGTTTTTT
CASSRPTSGRAIDAGELFF
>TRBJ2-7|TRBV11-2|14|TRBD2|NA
TGTGCCAGCAGCGGACTAGCGGGCCACAATGAGCAGTACTTC
CASSGLAGHNEQYF
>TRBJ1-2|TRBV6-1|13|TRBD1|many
TGTGCCAGCAGTGTTGGACAGGCCTATGGCTACACCTTC
CASSVGQAYGYTF
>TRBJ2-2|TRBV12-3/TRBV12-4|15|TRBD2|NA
TGTGCCAGCAGAACTCTAGCGGGGGGTGCCGGGGAGCTGTTTTTT
CASRTLAGGAGELFF
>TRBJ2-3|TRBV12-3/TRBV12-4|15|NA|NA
TGTGCCAGCAGCCCGGGACTTCCATTCACAGATACGCAGTATTTT
CASSPGLPFTDTQYF
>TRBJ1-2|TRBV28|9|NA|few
TGTGCCACCGGGGGTGGCTACACCTTC
CATGGGYTF
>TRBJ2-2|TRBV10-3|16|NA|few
TGTGCCATCAGTGAGGCTGGAGTCGCGAACACCGGGGAGCTGTTTTTT
CAISEAGVANTGELFF
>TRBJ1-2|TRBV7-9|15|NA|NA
TGTGCCAGCAGCTTAGACAGGGATTTCCGCTATGGCTACACCTTC
CASSLDRDFRYGYTF
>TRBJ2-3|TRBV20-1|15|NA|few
TGCAGTGCTAGAGTACCTCTTTATGGCACAGATACGCAGTATTTT
CSARVPLYGTDTQYF
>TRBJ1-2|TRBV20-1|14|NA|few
TGCAGTGCTAGAGATTGGCGCAGGGCGGTAGGCTACACCTTC
CSARDWRRAVGYTF
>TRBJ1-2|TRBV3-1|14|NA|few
TGTGCCAGCAGCCAAAGGCAAAAAAACTATGGCTACACCTTC
CASSQRQKNYGYTF
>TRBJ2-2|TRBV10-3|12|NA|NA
TGTGCCATCAAGGAGGGGGTCGGGGAGCTGTTTTTT
CAIKEGVGELFF
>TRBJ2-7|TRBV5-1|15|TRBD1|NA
TGCGCCAGCAGCTTGGGGACAGGGGGCCCCTGGGAGCAGTACTTC
CASSLGTGGPWEQYF
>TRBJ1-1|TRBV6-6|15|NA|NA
TGTGCCAGCATGGCCACGGGGCAAATGAACACTGAAGCTTTCTTT
CASMATGQMNTEAFF
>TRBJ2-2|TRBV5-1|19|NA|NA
TGCGCCAGCAGCTTGTTCCTTTATGGAACTCGCCCGAACACCGGGGAGCTGTTTTTT
CASSLFLYGTRPNTGELFF
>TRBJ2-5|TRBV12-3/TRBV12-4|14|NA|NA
TGTGCCAGCAGCGAATGGACTTTCCAAGAGACCCAGTACTTC
CASSEWTFQETQYF
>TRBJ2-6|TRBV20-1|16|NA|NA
TGCAGTGCTAGGGTAACTGGGATCTCTGGGGCCAACGTCCTGACTTTC
CSARVTGISGANVLTF
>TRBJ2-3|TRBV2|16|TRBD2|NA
TGTGCCAGCAGTGACGGGACTAGCGGGTTGGCAGATACGCAGTATTTT
CASSDGTSGLADTQYF
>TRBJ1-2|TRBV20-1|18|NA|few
TGCAGTGCTAGTGGGGGTGGAAGACGGGACCCTGGTGGCTATGGCTACACCTTC
CSASGGGRRDPGGYGYTF
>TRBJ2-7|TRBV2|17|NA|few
TGTGCCAGCGACTCAGTCGGCGGCGGCCCTTACTCCTACGAGCAGTACTTC
CASDSVGGGPYSYEQYF
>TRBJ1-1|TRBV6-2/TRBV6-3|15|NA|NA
TGTGCCAGCAGTTACCGCCACGACGGAGACACTGAAGCTTTCTTT
CASSYRHDGDTEAFF
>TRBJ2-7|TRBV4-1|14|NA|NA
TGCGCCAGCAGCCGTGCCCCTAGCGAGGGTGAGCAGTACTTC
CASSRAPSEGEQYF
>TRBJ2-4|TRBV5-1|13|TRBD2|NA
TGCGCCAGCAGAGGACTAGCGGAAAACATTCAGTGCTTC
CASRGLAENIQCF
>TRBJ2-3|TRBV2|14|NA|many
TGTGCCAGCAGTCGGAGAGCTAGCACAGATACGCAGTATTTT
CASSRRASTDTQYF
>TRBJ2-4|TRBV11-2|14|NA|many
TGTGCCAGCAGCCTAGCGCCGGAGTCGAACATTCAGTACTTC
CASSLAPESNIQYF
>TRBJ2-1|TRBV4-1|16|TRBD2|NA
TGCGCCAGCAGCCAAGAACGGCTAGCGGAATACAATGAGCAGTTCTTC
CASSQERLAEYNEQFF
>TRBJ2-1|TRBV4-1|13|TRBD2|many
TGCGCCAGCAGCTTAGCGGGGGGAGGTGAGCAGTTCTTC
CASSLAGGGEQFF
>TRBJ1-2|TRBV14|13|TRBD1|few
TGTGCCAGCAGTCCGGACAGGGTCGGTGGCTACACCTTC
CASSPDRVGGYTF
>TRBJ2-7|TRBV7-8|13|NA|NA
TGTGCCAGCAGCCCCCGGCCCTTAAACGAGCAGTACTTC
CASSPRPLNEQYF
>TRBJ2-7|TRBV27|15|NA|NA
TGTGCCAGCAGTTTAAGGCGCAGAAATCCCTACGAGCAGTACTTC
CASSLRRRNPYEQYF
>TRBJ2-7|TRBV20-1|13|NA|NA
TGCAGTGCTAGAGACCGCACGAGGGGGGAGCAGTACTTC
CSARDRTRGEQYF
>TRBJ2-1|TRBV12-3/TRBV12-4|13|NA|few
TGTGCCAGCAGTCCCGGGTGGGCCCTTGGGCGGTTCTTC
CASSPGWALGRFF
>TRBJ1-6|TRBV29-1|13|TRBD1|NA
TGCAGCGACATCAGGGGGCTGAATTCACCCCTCCACTTT
CSDIRGLNSPLHF
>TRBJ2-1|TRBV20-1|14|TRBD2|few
TGCAGTGCCCCCAGGAGCGGGGGGAGGAATGAGCAGTTCTTC
CSAPRSGGRNEQFF
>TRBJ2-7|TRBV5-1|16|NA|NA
TGCGCCAGCAGCTTGTTATGGGGCAGGGAAGGCTACGAGCAGTACTTC
CASSLLWGREGYEQYF
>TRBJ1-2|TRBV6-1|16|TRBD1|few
TGTGCCAGCAGTGAAGCGCCGGCGACAGGGGGCTATGGCTACACCTTC
CASSEAPATGGYGYTF
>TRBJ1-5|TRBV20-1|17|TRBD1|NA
TGCAGTGCTAGAGACCCCACAGGGGGTATGAGCAATCAGCCCCAGCATTTT
CSARDPTGGMSNQPQHF